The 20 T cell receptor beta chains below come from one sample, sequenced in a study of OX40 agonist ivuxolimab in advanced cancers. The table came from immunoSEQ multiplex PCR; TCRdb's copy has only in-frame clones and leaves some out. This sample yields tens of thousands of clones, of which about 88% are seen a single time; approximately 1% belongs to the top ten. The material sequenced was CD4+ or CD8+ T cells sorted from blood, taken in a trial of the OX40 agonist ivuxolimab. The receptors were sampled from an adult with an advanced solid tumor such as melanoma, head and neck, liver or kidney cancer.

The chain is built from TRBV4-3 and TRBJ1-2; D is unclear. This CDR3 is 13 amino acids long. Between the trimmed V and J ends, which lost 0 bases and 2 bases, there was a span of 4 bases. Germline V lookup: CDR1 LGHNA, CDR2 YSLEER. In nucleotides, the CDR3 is TGCGCCAGCAGCCAAGATACAAACTATGGCTACACCTTC. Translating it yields CASSQDTNYGYTF.

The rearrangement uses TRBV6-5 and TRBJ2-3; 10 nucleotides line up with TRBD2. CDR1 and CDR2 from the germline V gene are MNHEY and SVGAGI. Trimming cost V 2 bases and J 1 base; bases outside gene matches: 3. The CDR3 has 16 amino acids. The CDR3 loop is CASSYNSGRGTDTQYF. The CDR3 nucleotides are TGTGCCAGCAGTTACAACAGCGGGAGGGGCACAGATACGCAGTATTTT.

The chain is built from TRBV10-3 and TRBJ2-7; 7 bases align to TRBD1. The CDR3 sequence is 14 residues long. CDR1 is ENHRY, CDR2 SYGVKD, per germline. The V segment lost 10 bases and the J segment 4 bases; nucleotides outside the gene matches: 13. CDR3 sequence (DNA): TGTGCCACCGCTCTTACCGGGACAGTGTACGAGCAGTACTTC. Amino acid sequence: CATALTGTVYEQYF.

The CDR3: CASTRDPSEETQYF. The DNA of the CDR3 is TGTGCCAGCACCCGGGACCCGAGCGAAGAGACCCAGTACTTC. The chain recombines TRBV7-8 with TRBJ2-5; D possibly matches TRBD1 or TRBD2 (5 bases each). CDR3 length equals 14 residues. Trimming removed 7 bases at V and 3 bases at J, with 15 bases between. Per germline, CDR1 SGHVS and CDR2 FQNEAQ.

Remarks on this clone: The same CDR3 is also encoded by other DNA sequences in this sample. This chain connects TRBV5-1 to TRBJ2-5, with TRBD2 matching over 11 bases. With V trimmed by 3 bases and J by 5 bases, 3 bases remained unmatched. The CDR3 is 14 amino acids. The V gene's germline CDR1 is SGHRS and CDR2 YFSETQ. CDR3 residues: CASSSGLAEETQYF. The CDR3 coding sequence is TGCGCCAGCAGCTCGGGACTAGCGGAGGAGACCCAGTACTTC.

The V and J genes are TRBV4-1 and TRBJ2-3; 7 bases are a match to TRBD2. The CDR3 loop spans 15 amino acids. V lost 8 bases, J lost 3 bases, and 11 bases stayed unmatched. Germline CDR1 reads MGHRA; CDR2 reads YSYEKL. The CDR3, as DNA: TGCGCCAGCGCCAGAGTGGGAGGGCCTACAGATACGCAGTATTTT. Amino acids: CASARVGGPTDTQYF.

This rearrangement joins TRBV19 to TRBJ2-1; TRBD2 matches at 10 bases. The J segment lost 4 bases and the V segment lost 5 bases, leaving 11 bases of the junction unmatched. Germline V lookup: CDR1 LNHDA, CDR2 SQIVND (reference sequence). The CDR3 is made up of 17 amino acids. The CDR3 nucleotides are TGTGCCAGTAGTTTTCGACCCGGACTAGCGGAATACAATGAGCAGTTCTTC. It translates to CASSFRPGLAEYNEQFF.

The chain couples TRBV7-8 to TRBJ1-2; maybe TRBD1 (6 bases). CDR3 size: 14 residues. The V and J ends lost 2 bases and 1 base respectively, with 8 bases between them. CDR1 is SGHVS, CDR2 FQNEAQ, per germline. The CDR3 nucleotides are TGTGCCAGCAGCTTATCGGGACATAACTATGGCTACACCTTC. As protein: CASSLSGHNYGYTF. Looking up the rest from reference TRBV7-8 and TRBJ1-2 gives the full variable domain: GAGVSQSPRYKVAKRGQDVALRCDPISGHVSLFWYQQALGQGPEFLTYFQNEAQLDKSGLPSDRFFAERPEGSVSTLKIQRTQQEDSAVYLCASSLSGHNYGYTFGSGTRLTVV.

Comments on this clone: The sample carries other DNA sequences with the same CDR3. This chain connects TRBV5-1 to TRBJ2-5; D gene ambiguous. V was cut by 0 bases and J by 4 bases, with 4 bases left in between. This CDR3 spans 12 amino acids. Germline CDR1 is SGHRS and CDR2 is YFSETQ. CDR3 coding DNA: TGCGCCAGCAGCTTGGCAGGAGAGACCCAGTACTTC. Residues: CASSLAGETQYF.

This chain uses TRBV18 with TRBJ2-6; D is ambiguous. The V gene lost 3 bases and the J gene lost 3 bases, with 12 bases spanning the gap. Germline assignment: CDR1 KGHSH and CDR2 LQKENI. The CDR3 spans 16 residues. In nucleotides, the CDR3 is TGTGCCAGCTCACCCAGAGAGCTCGGTGGGGCCAACGTCCTGACTTTC. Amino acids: CASSPRELGGANVLTF. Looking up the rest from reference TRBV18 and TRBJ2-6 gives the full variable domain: NAGVMQNPRHLVRRRGQEARLRCSPMKGHSHVYWYRQLPEEGLKFMVYLQKENIIDESGMPKERFSAEFPKEGPSILRIQQVVRGDSAAYFCASSPRELGGANVLTFGAGSRLTVL.

CDR3 residues: CAWKGDRTYSGANVLTF. The CDR3 bases are TGTGCCTGGAAGGGGGACAGGACCTACTCTGGGGCCAACGTCCTGACTTTC. This sequence joins TRBV30 and TRBJ2-6; 8 bases are shared with TRBD1. The germline V gene encodes CDR1 GTSNPN and CDR2 SVGIG (reference sequence). CDR3 length: 17 residues. V shed 4 bases, J shed 0 bases, and the junction held 8 bases outside the gene matches.

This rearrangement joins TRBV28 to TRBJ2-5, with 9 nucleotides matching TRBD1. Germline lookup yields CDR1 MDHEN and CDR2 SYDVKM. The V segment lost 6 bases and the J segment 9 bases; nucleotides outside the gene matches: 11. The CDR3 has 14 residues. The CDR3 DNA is TGTGCCAGCAGCGCACCGGGACAGGGTTGGGCCCAGTACTTC. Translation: CASSAPGQGWAQYF.

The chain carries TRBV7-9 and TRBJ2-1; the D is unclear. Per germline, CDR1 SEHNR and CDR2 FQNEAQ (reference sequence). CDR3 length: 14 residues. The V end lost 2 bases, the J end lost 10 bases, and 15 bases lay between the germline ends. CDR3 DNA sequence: TGTGCCAGCAGCTTATTGCGTGACCGACAAGAGCAGTTCTTC. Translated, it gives CASSLLRDRQEQFF.

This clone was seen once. The CDR3 here is CASSQENRGQPQHF. DNA of the CDR3: TGCGCCAGCAGCCAAGAGAACAGGGGTCAGCCCCAGCATTTT. The V and J genes are TRBV4-3 and TRBJ1-5; 7 bases agree with TRBD1. This CDR3 contains 14 residues. After removal of 0 bases from V and 6 bases from J, the junction contained 2 bases not matched to a gene. Germline CDR1 reads LGHNA; CDR2 reads YSLEER.

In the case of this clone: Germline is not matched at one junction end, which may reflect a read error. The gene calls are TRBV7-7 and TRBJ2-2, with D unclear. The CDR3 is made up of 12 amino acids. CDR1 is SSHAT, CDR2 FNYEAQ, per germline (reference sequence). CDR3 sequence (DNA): TGTGCTAGCAGCTTAGTACGCGGGGAGCTGTTTTTT. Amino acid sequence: CASSLVRGELFF.

CDR3 in amino acids: CASSPPSGSGNEQFF. CDR3 nucleotide sequence: TGTGCCAGCTCACCCCCTAGCGGGAGCGGCAATGAGCAGTTCTTC. The chain is built from TRBV18 and TRBJ2-1; 10 positions agree with TRBD2. The CDR3 length is 15 residues. V lost 3 bases, J lost 6 bases, and 5 bases stayed unmatched. Germline values: CDR1 KGHSH, CDR2 LQKENI.

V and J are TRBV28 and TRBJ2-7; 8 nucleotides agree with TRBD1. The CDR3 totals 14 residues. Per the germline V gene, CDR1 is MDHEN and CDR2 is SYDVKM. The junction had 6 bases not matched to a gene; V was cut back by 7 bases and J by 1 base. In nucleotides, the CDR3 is TGTGCCAGCATTCCCGGGACAGGATCCTACGAGCAGTACTTC. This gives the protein CASIPGTGSYEQYF.

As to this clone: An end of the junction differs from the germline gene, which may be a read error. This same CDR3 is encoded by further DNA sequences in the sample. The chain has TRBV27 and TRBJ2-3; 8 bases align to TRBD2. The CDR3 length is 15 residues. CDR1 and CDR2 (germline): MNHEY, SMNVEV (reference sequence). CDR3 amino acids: CASCFQTSGTDTQYF. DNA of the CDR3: TGTGCCAGCTGTTTTCAGACTAGCGGCACAGATACGCAGTATTTT.

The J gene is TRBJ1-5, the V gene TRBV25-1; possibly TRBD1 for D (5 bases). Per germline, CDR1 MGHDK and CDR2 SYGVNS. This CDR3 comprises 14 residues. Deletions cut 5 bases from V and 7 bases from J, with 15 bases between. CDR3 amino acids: CASSRLGVQQPQHF. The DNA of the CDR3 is TGTGCCAGCAGTCGCTTAGGGGTGCAACAGCCCCAGCATTTT.

The CDR3 reads CASSSPSAYEQYF. Here the CDR3 DNA reads TGTGCCAGCAGCTCCCCTAGCGCCTACGAGCAGTACTTC. This chain uses TRBV5-4 with TRBJ2-7, with D tentatively TRBD2 (6 bases). Trimming took off 3 bases at V and 2 bases at J, with 9 bases between the two ends. Germline V CDR1 and CDR2: SGHNT, YYREEE (reference sequence). The CDR3 covers 13 residues.